This T cell receptor (beta chain) was sequenced in a study of blood T cell repertoires in COVID-19. Looking at the study overall: The United States, Italy and Spain provided the acute and convalescent COVID-19 samples. In each case, the material was cDNA or gDNA derived from T cells, B-cell-depleted T cells, or PBMCs.

Germline values: CDR1 SGHKS, CDR2 YYEKEE (reference sequence). The CDR3 covers 14 residues. V lost 2 bases and J 4 bases, leaving 10 bases between the germline ends. In the original processing: Estimated nucleated cell counts came from reference gene primer amplification. Libraries were prepared by immunoSEQ multiplex PCR; TCRdb keeps only in-frame clonotypes and omits some of them. V, J and clone size reflect that table, while D and trimming were determined from the DNA. In the table there are some 68,000 clones, nearly 90% of which are singletons. The chain uses TRBV5-5 and TRBJ1-5; no reliable D call. The specimen was peripheral blood. This sequence originates from a man aged 45-60 years with active COVID-19. CDR3 bases: TGTGCCAGCAGCTTCTTTCGCGAAAATCAGCCCCAGCATTTT. Protein: CASSFFRENQPQHF.